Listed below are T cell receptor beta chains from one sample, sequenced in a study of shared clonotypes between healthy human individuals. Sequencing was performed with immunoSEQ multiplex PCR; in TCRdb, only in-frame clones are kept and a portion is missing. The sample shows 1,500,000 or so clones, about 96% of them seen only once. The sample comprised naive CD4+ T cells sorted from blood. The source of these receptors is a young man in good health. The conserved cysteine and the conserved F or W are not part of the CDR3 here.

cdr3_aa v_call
ASSSGPGASYEQY TRBV27
ASSSTTYEQY TRBV5-1
ASSLLPRTGVSGELF TRBV7-8
ASSLAVGTQY TRBV5-1
ASSWGQGASEAF TRBV5-1
ASSPVADYGYT TRBV6-6
ASSFAGDNYLNEQF TRBV5-1
ASSFDPSGGRAIDTQY TRBV28
ASSESGERYYGYT TRBV10-2
ASRQVSNGYT TRBV6-5
ATSTKTGTSGSYNEQF TRBV15
ASSLVFGETQY TRBV11-2
AWRRQGFREKLF TRBV30
ASSQRTHSGNTIY TRBV5-5
ASRSAATDTQY TRBV2
SARRSNEQF TRBV20-1
ASRSRENSGNTIY TRBV5-4
SARILNEQF TRBV20-1
ASSVDRLSNQPQH TRBV7-2
ASSEWGGFQTQY TRBV25-1
ASSRTGTVNTEAF TRBV7-3
ASSSGGVETQY TRBV28
AIGSGYGYT TRBV10-3
ASSSRTSGTDTQY TRBV4-1
SVVGGDGYT TRBV29-1
ASDGTLGEKLF TRBV2
ASSRGGLYEQY TRBV19
ASSLVTSGKETQY TRBV5-4
ASSSRQGKETQY TRBV6-8
AWSARGSGYT TRBV30
ASSPVGGRDNEQF TRBV5-4
ASSSPRPRGYNEQF TRBV7-9
ARSSRELDTIY TRBV2
ASSLFGQGHGYGYT TRBV5-6
ASSLVAGGGYEQY TRBV7-6
ASSLVPGYEQY TRBV5-4
ASSPATPPGAAV TRBV14